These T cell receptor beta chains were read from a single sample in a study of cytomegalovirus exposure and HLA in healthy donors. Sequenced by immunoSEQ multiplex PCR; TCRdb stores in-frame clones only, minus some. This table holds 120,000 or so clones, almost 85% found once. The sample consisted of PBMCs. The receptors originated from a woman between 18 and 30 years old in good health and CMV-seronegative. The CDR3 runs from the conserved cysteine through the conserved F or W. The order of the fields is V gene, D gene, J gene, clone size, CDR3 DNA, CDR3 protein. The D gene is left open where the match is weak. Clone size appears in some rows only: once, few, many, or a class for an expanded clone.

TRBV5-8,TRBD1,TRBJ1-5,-,TGTGCCAGCAGCCCGCGGACAGGGTTCGATCAGCCCCAGCATTTT,CASSPRTGFDQPQHF
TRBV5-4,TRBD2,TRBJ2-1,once,TGTGCCAGCAGCTGGGGGGGGTTAGGCTCCTACAATGAGCAGTTCTTC,CASSWGGLGSYNEQFF
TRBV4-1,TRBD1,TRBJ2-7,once,TGCGCCAGCAGCCAGTCCTCCGGGACAGCCCTCTCCTACGAGCAGTACTTC,CASSQSSGTALSYEQYF
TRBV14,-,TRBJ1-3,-,TGTGCCAGCAGCCAAGATTCTGGAGGGTCCCGGGTACGGCACACCATATATTTT,CASSQDSGGSRVRHTIYF
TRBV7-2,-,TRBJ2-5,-,TGTGCCAGCAGCTCAATAGGGGGATTAGGCCAAGAGACCCAGTACTTC,CASSSIGGLGQETQYF
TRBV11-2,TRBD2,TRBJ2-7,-,TGTGCCAGCAGCTTCGGTAATAGCGGGGACGAGCAGTACTTC,CASSFGNSGDEQYF
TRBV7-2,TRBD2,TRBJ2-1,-,TGTGCCAGCAGTCCGCGAGGACTAGCGGGAGGCAATGAGCAGTTCTTC,CASSPRGLAGGNEQFF
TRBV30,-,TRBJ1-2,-,TGTGCCTGGAGTGTACGCCAGGGAGGAATCTATGGCTACACCTTC,CAWSVRQGGIYGYTF
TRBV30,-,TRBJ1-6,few,TGTGCCTGGACTACTTCGACAGTTCTAAATTCACCCCTCCACTTT,CAWTTSTVLNSPLHF
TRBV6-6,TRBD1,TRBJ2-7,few,TGTGCCAGCAGAGCCGGGACAGGGTGGAGTTACGAGCAGTACTTC,CASRAGTGWSYEQYF
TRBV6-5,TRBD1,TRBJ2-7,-,TGTGCCAGCAGTCGGACCGGGACAGCCAATTACGAGCAGTACTTC,CASSRTGTANYEQYF
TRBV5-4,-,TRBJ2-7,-,TGTGCCAGCAGCTTTGGGCAGGACTACGAGCAGTACTTC,CASSFGQDYEQYF
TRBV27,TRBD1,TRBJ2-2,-,TGTGCCAGCAGTTTCACAGGGGCAAGCACCGGGGAGCTGTTTTTT,CASSFTGASTGELFF
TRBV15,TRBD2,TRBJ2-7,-,TGTGCCACCAGCAGAGGAGCGGGACCGCTACCGTACGAGCAGTACTTC,CATSRGAGPLPYEQYF
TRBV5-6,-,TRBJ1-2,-,TGTGCCAGCAGCACCCTGGGGGCAGATGAAATCTATGGCTACACCTTC,CASSTLGADEIYGYTF
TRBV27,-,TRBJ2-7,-,TGTGCCAGCAGTTTCTCCCGGGTGAGCTCCTACGAGCAGTACTTC,CASSFSRVSSYEQYF
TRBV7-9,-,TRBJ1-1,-,TGTGCCAGCAGCTTTGCGTTAACCGGAGAGACTGAAGCTTTCTTT,CASSFALTGETEAFF
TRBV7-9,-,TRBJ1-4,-,TGTGCCAGCAGCCTGGACAACATAGAAGAAAAACTGTTTTTT,CASSLDNIEEKLFF
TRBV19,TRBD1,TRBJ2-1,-,TGTGCCAGTATCCCCGGGACAGGGGGGTCCTACAATGAGCAGTTCTTC,CASIPGTGGSYNEQFF
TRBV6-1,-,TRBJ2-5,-,TGTGCCAGCAGTGAAGACAGGGTTAGAGAGACCCAGTACTTC,CASSEDRVRETQYF
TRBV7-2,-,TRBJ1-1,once,TGTGCCAGCAGCTTCGGGTTGGTGAGGGGGTCCACTGAAGCTTTCTTT,CASSFGLVRGSTEAFF
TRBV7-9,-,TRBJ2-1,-,TGTGCCAGCAGCTTAGCCCGCAGAGGGAGGACCTACAATGAGCAGTTCTTC,CASSLARRGRTYNEQFF
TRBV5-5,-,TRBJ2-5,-,TGTGCCAGCAGCCCCCCTGGACTACAAGAGACCCAGTACTTC,CASSPPGLQETQYF
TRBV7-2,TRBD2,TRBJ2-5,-,TGTGCCAGCAGCTCACAGCGGGGGGCGTTTGAGACCCAGTACTTC,CASSSQRGAFETQYF
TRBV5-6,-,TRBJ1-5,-,TGTGCCAGCAGCTCTTCCCTGGGGGGGCCCAATCAGCCCCAGCATTTT,CASSSSLGGPNQPQHF
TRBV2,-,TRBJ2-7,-,TGTGCCAGCTTAGCGCATCCTACCTACGAGCAGTACTTC,CASLAHPTYEQYF
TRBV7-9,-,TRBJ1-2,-,TGTGCCAGCAGCTTAGGGCAGGTGAACTATGGCTACACCTTC,CASSLGQVNYGYTF
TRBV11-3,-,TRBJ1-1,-,TGTGCCAGCAGCTTAACGGTTGGTGCTGAAGCTTTCTTT,CASSLTVGAEAFF
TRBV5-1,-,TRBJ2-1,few,TGCGCCAGCAGCTTGGGTAGCGCGGGGAACAATGAGCAGTTCTTC,CASSLGSAGNNEQFF
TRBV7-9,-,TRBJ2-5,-,TGTGCCAGCAGCTTAGGGCGGGGAGCAGCACAAGAGACCCAGTACTTC,CASSLGRGAAQETQYF
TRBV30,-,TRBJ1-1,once,TGTGCCTGGGGGCGGGGTTCGAACACTGAAGCTTTCTTT,CAWGRGSNTEAFF
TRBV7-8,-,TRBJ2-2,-,TGTGCCAGCAGCGTAAACGCGGGGACCGGGGAGCTGTTTTTT,CASSVNAGTGELFF
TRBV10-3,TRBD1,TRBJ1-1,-,TGTGCCACCAGGACAGGGAATAGGACTGAAGCTTTCTTT,CATRTGNRTEAFF
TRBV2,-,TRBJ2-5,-,TGTGCCAGCAGTCCGGGCGGGGAGACCCAGTACTTC,CASSPGGETQYF
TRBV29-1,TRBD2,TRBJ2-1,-,TGCAGCGTTCAGAGACTAGCCCCCCGAGGTGAGCAGTTCTTC,CSVQRLAPRGEQFF
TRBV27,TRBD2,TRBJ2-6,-,TGTGCCAGCAGACTAACTTTGGGGAGGGATGCCCTGGCCAACGTCCTGACTTTC,CASRLTLGRDALANVLTF
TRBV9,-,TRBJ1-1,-,TGTGCCAGCAGCGTAGGGGGGCACACTGAAGCTTTCTTT,CASSVGGHTEAFF